Below, 4 T cell receptor beta chains from the same sample are listed, as sequenced in a study of beta chain features in type 1 diabetes. Every bit of the isolated RNA underwent reverse transcription, so sequencing read expressed TCRB transcripts. The data were produced by immunoSEQ multiplex PCR, yet TCRdb's version contains in-frame clones alone and is incomplete. This sample has about 370,000 clones; around 16% occur once, and the top ten carry around 0.02%. Sequenced material: naive CD4+ T cells from blood. The receptor source for this set is a woman in her late teens or twenties in good health.

This clone was observed a handful of times. The chain couples TRBV7-9 to TRBJ2-3, with 7 bases fitting TRBD1. V lost 5 bases to trimming and J lost 2 bases; unmatched junction nucleotides: 7. CDR3 length: 15 residues. Germline CDR1 reads SEHNR; CDR2 reads FQNEAQ (reference sequence). CDR3 protein: CASSPHRGITDTQYF. As DNA, the CDR3 is TGTGCCAGCAGCCCCCACAGGGGAATCACAGATACGCAGTATTTT.

The J gene is TRBJ1-5, the V gene TRBV28; D not certain. The ends were cut back, 3 bases at V and 0 bases at J, with 9 bases in the middle. The V gene's germline CDR1 is MDHEN and CDR2 SYDVKM. The CDR3 sequence is 15 residues long. This CDR3 reads CASSLRGGSNQPQHF. The CDR3 nucleotides read TGTGCCAGCAGTTTGCGGGGAGGTAGCAATCAGCCCCAGCATTTT.

This clone showed up just a few times. Other DNA sequences from this sample encode an identical CDR3 as well. The V call is TRBV28, the J call TRBJ1-2, with TRBD1 matching 8 bases. Germline V gene sequence: CDR1 MDHEN, CDR2 SYDVKM. The CDR3 has 14 residues. V lost 5 bases, J lost 4 bases, and 6 bases stayed unmatched. The CDR3 region has the DNA TGTGCCAGCAGTCTCGGACAGGGAGTCTATGGCTACACCTTC. Translated: CASSLGQGVYGYTF.

The V call is TRBV5-1, the J call TRBJ2-2; 7 bases fit TRBD1. Germline CDR1 and CDR2: SGHRS and YFSETQ. The CDR3 totals 14 residues. With V trimmed by 2 bases and J by 6 bases, 4 bases remained unmatched. In DNA form, the CDR3 reads TGCGCCAGCAGCTTAACAGGGGCGCCCGGGGAGCTGTTTTTT. Translating it yields CASSLTGAPGELFF. The full variable domain, in which reference TRBV5-1 and TRBJ2-2 provide the parts outside the CDR3, is KAGVTQTPRYLIKTRGQQVTLSCSPISGHRSVSWYQQTPGQGLQFLFEYFSETQRNKGNFPGRFSGRQFSNSRSEMNVSTLELGDSALYLCASSLTGAPGELFFGEGSRLTVL.